The rows below give T cell receptor beta chains drawn from one sample of a study of metastatic and nonmetastatic thyroid tumors. TCRdb reprocessed the PCR reads using MiXCR. This table holds some 20,000 clones, over 20% found once. The sequencing input was tumor tissue. These receptors were obtained from a male donor with papillary thyroid cancer or a benign thyroid nodule (not recorded which). Some clones in this sample may be carry-over from other donors' samples. CDR3s include the opening cysteine and the closing phenylalanine or tryptophan. A D gene is named only where the DNA matches it firmly. Part of the rows lack a size; the others show once, few, many or a class for expanded clones.

v_gene: TRBV6-1
abundance: many
d_gene: -
j_gene: TRBJ2-3
CDR3nt: TGTGCCAGCAGGGGGAACACAGATACGCAGTATTTT
CDR3aa: CASRGNTDTQYF

v_gene: TRBV20-1
abundance: -
d_gene: -
j_gene: TRBJ2-5
CDR3nt: TGCAGTGCTAGAGATGGAAGCCAAGAGACCCAGTACTTC
CDR3aa: CSARDGSQETQYF

v_gene: TRBV7-2
abundance: many
d_gene: -
j_gene: TRBJ2-2
CDR3nt: TGTGCCAGCAGCCACCAGGTCGCGAACACCGGGGAGCTGTTTTTT
CDR3aa: CASSHQVANTGELFF

v_gene: TRBV28
abundance: -
d_gene: TRBD1
j_gene: TRBJ2-5
CDR3nt: TGTGCCAGCAGAGGGGGCAGGGAGACCCAGTACTTC
CDR3aa: CASRGGRETQYF

v_gene: TRBV3-1
abundance: -
d_gene: TRBD1
j_gene: TRBJ1-2
CDR3nt: TGTGCCAGCAGCCAAGATCGTGCAGGGGGTTTGAATGGCTACACCTTC
CDR3aa: CASSQDRAGGLNGYTF

v_gene: TRBV7-8
abundance: many
d_gene: -
j_gene: TRBJ1-4
CDR3nt: TGTGCCAGCAGCCATGCCTCAGACGGTAGAGAAAAACTGTTTTTT
CDR3aa: CASSHASDGREKLFF

v_gene: TRBV18
abundance: many
d_gene: -
j_gene: TRBJ1-2
CDR3nt: TGTGCCAGCTCACCATCCGATACTCGAGGCTACACCTTC
CDR3aa: CASSPSDTRGYTF

v_gene: TRBV7-2
abundance: -
d_gene: -
j_gene: TRBJ2-3
CDR3nt: TGTGCCAGCAGCTTAGAATTGTACGGGGATACGCAGTATTTT
CDR3aa: CASSLELYGDTQYF

v_gene: TRBV30
abundance: -
d_gene: -
j_gene: TRBJ2-7
CDR3nt: TGTGGCTCCGAGGCGGCGGAGTCCTACGAGCAGTACTTC
CDR3aa: CGSEAAESYEQYF

v_gene: TRBV7-2
abundance: -
d_gene: -
j_gene: TRBJ1-1
CDR3nt: TGTGCCAGCAGCTCCGTGAGGTCGGGGGGCACTGAAGCTTTCTTT
CDR3aa: CASSSVRSGGTEAFF

v_gene: TRBV9
abundance: -
d_gene: -
j_gene: TRBJ2-3
CDR3nt: TGTGCCAGCAGCGTAGCGGGTGGGGACACAGATACGCAGTATTTT
CDR3aa: CASSVAGGDTDTQYF

v_gene: TRBV2
abundance: many
d_gene: -
j_gene: TRBJ1-1
CDR3nt: TGTGCCAGCAGTTTAGACAGGCCCCTGAACACTGAAGCTTTCTTT
CDR3aa: CASSLDRPLNTEAFF

v_gene: TRBV7-3
abundance: many
d_gene: -
j_gene: TRBJ2-1
CDR3nt: TGTGCCAGCAGCTTAACGGGGGCGGGGTCCTACAATGAGCAGTTCTTC
CDR3aa: CASSLTGAGSYNEQFF

v_gene: TRBV3-1
abundance: medium-sized
d_gene: -
j_gene: TRBJ2-7
CDR3nt: TGTGCCAGCAGCCAAGAAACAGGGACCTACGAGCAGTACTTC
CDR3aa: CASSQETGTYEQYF

v_gene: TRBV6-5
abundance: many
d_gene: TRBD2
j_gene: TRBJ2-5
CDR3nt: TGTGCCAGCAGTTACATAGGCAGGGGAGGGCTAGCGGGTCGGACCCCTCAAGAGACCCAGTACTTC
CDR3aa: CASSYIGRGGLAGRTPQETQYF

v_gene: TRBV7-9
abundance: many
d_gene: -
j_gene: TRBJ1-2
CDR3nt: TGTGCCAGCAGCTCCACCGCAGGGTCTGCTGGCTACACCTTC
CDR3aa: CASSSTAGSAGYTF

v_gene: TRBV11-3
abundance: many
d_gene: TRBD2
j_gene: TRBJ2-7
CDR3nt: TGTGCCAGCAGCTCAATCACTAGCGGGAGCCCCGAGCAGTACTTC
CDR3aa: CASSSITSGSPEQYF

v_gene: TRBV11-2
abundance: medium-sized
d_gene: -
j_gene: TRBJ1-1
CDR3nt: TGTGCCAGCAGCTTCGCAGGGGCGGGGACTGAAGCTTTCTTT
CDR3aa: CASSFAGAGTEAFF

v_gene: TRBV4-1
abundance: many
d_gene: -
j_gene: TRBJ2-3
CDR3nt: TGCGCCAGCAGCCATCCCGGACTTAATACGCAGTATTTT
CDR3aa: CASSHPGLNTQYF

v_gene: TRBV7-8
abundance: few
d_gene: -
j_gene: TRBJ2-5
CDR3nt: TGTGCCAGCAACCATGCGAGGGTTGGGGTAGAGACCCAGTACTTC
CDR3aa: CASNHARVGVETQYF

v_gene: TRBV7-9
abundance: many
d_gene: -
j_gene: TRBJ1-2
CDR3nt: TGTGCCAGCAGCTTAGCAGGGGGGGCGTACGGCTACACCTTC
CDR3aa: CASSLAGGAYGYTF

v_gene: TRBV11-2
abundance: -
d_gene: TRBD2
j_gene: TRBJ2-5
CDR3nt: TGTGCCAGCAGCTTAGTGGGTTCCGGGACTAGCCCAATAGAGACCCAGTACTTC
CDR3aa: CASSLVGSGTSPIETQYF

v_gene: TRBV29-1
abundance: many
d_gene: TRBD1
j_gene: TRBJ1-2
CDR3nt: TGCAGCGTTGAAGGGCAGGGGGTCGGCTACACCTTC
CDR3aa: CSVEGQGVGYTF

v_gene: TRBV19
abundance: many
d_gene: -
j_gene: TRBJ2-7
CDR3nt: TGTGCCAGTAGTCCTACCCTTTCCTACGAGCAGTACTTC
CDR3aa: CASSPTLSYEQYF

v_gene: TRBV7-3
abundance: -
d_gene: TRBD2
j_gene: TRBJ2-3
CDR3nt: TGTGCCAGCAGCCCACAGCGGGGAAGCACAGATACGCAGTATTTT
CDR3aa: CASSPQRGSTDTQYF

v_gene: TRBV12-3/TRBV12-4
abundance: few
d_gene: -
j_gene: TRBJ1-2
CDR3nt: TGTGCCAGCAGTTTAAAAAGGGGTACGGGTGGCTACACCTTC
CDR3aa: CASSLKRGTGGYTF

v_gene: TRBV28
abundance: many
d_gene: -
j_gene: TRBJ2-7
CDR3nt: TGTGCCAGCAGTTTAAGGAGGCTAACCTACGAGCAGTACTTC
CDR3aa: CASSLRRLTYEQYF

v_gene: TRBV11-2
abundance: many
d_gene: -
j_gene: TRBJ1-4
CDR3nt: TGTGCCAGCAGTCCACCTGTAACAACTAATGAAAAACTGTTTTTT
CDR3aa: CASSPPVTTNEKLFF

v_gene: TRBV27
abundance: medium-sized
d_gene: TRBD2
j_gene: TRBJ2-1
CDR3nt: TGTGCCAGCAGTATCGGGACTAGCGAACGGATGGAGCAGTTCTTC
CDR3aa: CASSIGTSERMEQFF

v_gene: TRBV6-1
abundance: -
d_gene: -
j_gene: TRBJ2-7
CDR3nt: TGTGCCAGCAGTGAAGAGGCATCGAAAGAGCAGTACTTC
CDR3aa: CASSEEASKEQYF

v_gene: TRBV6-1
abundance: -
d_gene: -
j_gene: TRBJ2-7
CDR3nt: TGTGCCAGCAGTGTTCAGGGGCGGACCTACGAGCAGTACTTC
CDR3aa: CASSVQGRTYEQYF

v_gene: TRBV9
abundance: -
d_gene: -
j_gene: TRBJ2-5
CDR3nt: TGTGCCAGCAGCTCCAACTGGGACGCCGCGTCTCTCCAAGAGACCCAGTACTTC
CDR3aa: CASSSNWDAASLQETQYF

v_gene: TRBV20-1
abundance: many
d_gene: TRBD1
j_gene: TRBJ2-7
CDR3nt: TGCAGTGCTGTGGACAGGGCAATGTCCTACGAGCAGTACTTC
CDR3aa: CSAVDRAMSYEQYF